This note documents a single TCR beta chain sequence. As yet, its antigen is unknown. This entry comes from a study of shared clonotypes between healthy human individuals. Points from the study as a whole: When naive CD4 clonotypes were compared across a few donors, about 4.9% were shared.

CDR1 and CDR2 from the germline V gene are SGHRS and YFSETQ. The CDR3 has 14 residues. Trimming took off 1 base at V and 3 bases at J, with 10 bases between the two ends. Clones were read by immunoSEQ multiplex PCR, and TCRdb kept only the in-frame ones, dropping some. The data hold about 1 million clones, with approximately 70% observed a single time. The rearrangement links TRBV5-1 to TRBJ2-5; D gene ambiguous. The sample was memory CD4+ T cells sorted from blood. Noted subset: CD45RA-negative fraction. This clonotype was sampled from a man between 18 and 35 years old in good health. The CDR3 nucleotides read TGCGCCAGCAGCTTGCCTAGGGTTGAAGAGACCCAGTACTTC. The encoded protein is CASSLPRVEETQYF.